The clone carrying this T cell receptor beta chain has more than one count but fewer than ten. The junction and the germline gene differ at one end; a read error may be behind it. The data were obtained in a study of neoadjuvant anti-PD-1 for oral cavity cancer. Sequencing used immunoSEQ multiplex PCR; TCRdb keeps in-frame clones, though not all of them. The table lists approximately 72,000 clones, about four fifths of them singletons. This CDR3 is 14 amino acids long. CDR1 is MGHRA, CDR2 YSYEKL, per germline. This sequence was found in a person aged 35 to 85 with oral cavity squamous cell carcinoma. The V gene is TRBV4-1, the J gene TRBJ1-2; 8 bases match TRBD1. The sample was PBMCs, taken before nivolumab (anti-PD-1) treatment. The CDR3 is CASSHPDRGYGYTF. In nucleotides, the CDR3 is TGCGCCAGCAGCCATCCCGACAGGGGCTATGGTTACACCTTC.